This T cell receptor (beta chain) was obtained from a study of CD8 T cells in ankylosing spondylitis. General study points: A TCR beta motif made of fewer than ten highly homologous variants seemed typical of ankylosing spondylitis blood. Significant enrichment of disease-linked clones was reportedly seen in matched ankylosing spondylitis synovial fluid.

TCRdb reprocessed the 5' RACE reads with MiXCR, giving one entry per CDR3 protein. The table includes a few hundred thousand distinct CDR3 sequences, around 24% detected once. Details on this clonotype: The antigen remains undetermined.

This CDR3 is 14 amino acids long. Germline lookup yields CDR1 SGHTA and CDR2 FQGNSA. The ends were cut back, 1 base at V and 0 bases at J, with 7 bases in the middle. Material for sequencing was blood, either unsorted or a sorted T cell fraction (not recorded which). This TCR came from a male donor with ankylosing spondylitis. This sequence joins TRBV7-2 and TRBJ2-7; D is unresolved. The CDR3 region has the DNA TGTGCCAGCAGCTTAGATTCCAACTCCTACGAGCAGTACTTC. Protein sequence: CASSLDSNSYEQYF. The whole variable domain, filled in from reference TRBV7-2 and TRBJ2-7, reads GAGVSQSPSNKVTEKGKDVELRCDPISGHTALYWYRQSLGQGLEFLIYFQGNSAPDKSGLPSDRFSAERTGGSVSTLTIQRTQQEDSAVYLCASSLDSNSYEQYFGPGTRLTVT.